This TCR beta chain was identified in a study of T cell changes during pregnancy in multiple sclerosis. This table comes from immunoSEQ multiplex PCR, and its TCRdb copy is limited to in-frame clones, with some not included. The data show 65,000 to 90,000 clones, approximately 90% seen once. The CDR3 contains 14 residues. The germline V gene has CDR1 ENHRY and CDR2 SYGVKD. The V segment lost 5 bases and the J segment 5 bases; nucleotides outside the gene matches: 2. This sequence was found in a female donor in good health, serving as a control in a pregnancy study. Some clones in this sample may be carry-over from other donors' samples. Specimen: PBMCs, collected in the first trimester of pregnancy. The chain combines TRBV10-3 with TRBJ1-5, with 11 bases identical to TRBD1. The CDR3: CAISRTGGHQPQHF. CDR3 coding DNA: TGTGCCATCAGTAGGACAGGGGGCCATCAGCCCCAGCATTTT.